The text below deals with one T cell receptor beta chain. Individuals aged roughly 18 to 95 years were recruited from 24 US areas. Under the authors' procedure: Nucleated cell counts were estimated from reference gene primer amplification. Sequencing was performed with immunoSEQ multiplex PCR; in TCRdb, only in-frame clones are kept and a portion is missing. Clone size and V and J calls were adopted from that table, with D and trimming inferred from the DNA. This sample has 200,000 to 250,000 clones, with roughly 90% found just once. The data are from a study of blood T cell repertoires in COVID-19. At the level of the study: Acute and convalescent COVID-19 specimens originated in the United States, Italy and Spain. In each case, the material was cDNA or gDNA derived from T cells, B-cell-depleted T cells, or PBMCs.

V shed 2 bases and J 1 base; nucleotides not matched to a gene: 7. CDR3 size: 19 residues. CDR1 is MNHEY, CDR2 SVGEGT, per germline. The chain links TRBV6-2 or TRBV6-3 to TRBJ2-2; 13 bases match TRBD2. The sequence was collected from a woman in her 30s who had recovered from COVID-19. The sequenced sample was PBMCs or T cells enriched from blood (not recorded which). The CDR3: CASSYPSTSGGMNTGELFF. The CDR3 DNA sequence: TGTGCCAGCAGTTACCCTTCGACTAGCGGGGGGATGAACACCGGGGAGCTGTTTTTT.